This passage covers 27 T cell receptor beta chains from one sample sequenced in a study of cytomegalovirus exposure and HLA in healthy donors (TCRdb year 2017). To prepare the library, the immunoSEQ multiplex PCR assay was applied. A mixture of 60 forward primers for TCR Vbeta segments and 13 reverse primers for TCR Jbeta segments was used in the multiplex PCR. Entries here come from immuneACCESS through TCRdb and include only in-frame sequences with V and J called. Some clones fail to appear in such tables; in the studies checked, an unresolved V gene covers under half of the shortfall, and the cause of the remainder is unknown. This sample holds 130,000 or so clones; around two thirds were observed only once. The top ten clones comprise 2.4% of the sample. The sample consisted of PBMCs. The origin of the receptors is a woman between 40 and 55 years old in good health and CMV-seronegative.

This clone was found once. The chain's CDR3 is CASSQGQQETQYF. As DNA, the CDR3 is TGCGCCAGCAGCCAGGGCCAACAAGAGACCCAGTACTTC. The chain links TRBV4-3 to TRBJ2-5; D gene ambiguous. CDR3 size: 13 residues. Germline values: CDR1 LGHNA, CDR2 YSLEER. The V gene lost 3 bases and the J gene lost 2 bases, with 7 bases spanning the gap.

The gene calls are TRBV14 and TRBJ1-3; D is unresolved. Germline CDR1 reads SGHDN; CDR2 reads FVKESK. The CDR3 consists of 15 residues. The V gene lost 0 bases and the J gene lost 0 bases, with 6 bases spanning the gap. The CDR3: CASSQDPVSGNTIYF. The CDR3 DNA sequence: TGTGCCAGCAGCCAAGATCCGGTCTCTGGAAACACCATATATTTT.

This clone was counted between two and nine times. The chain recombines TRBV5-1 with TRBJ1-2; D perhaps matches TRBD1 (5 bases). The germline V and J ends were trimmed by 0 bases and 8 bases, with 20 bases remaining between them. CDR1 SGHRS and CDR2 YFSETQ come from the germline V gene. The CDR3 length is 16 residues. The CDR3 region is CASSLGGTLALEGYTF. The CDR3 DNA is TGCGCCAGCAGCTTGGGCGGGACTCTAGCCCTAGAGGGCTACACCTTC.

A few counts support this clone. This chain links TRBV18 with TRBJ1-5, with 9 bases fitting TRBD1. V shed 5 bases, J shed 2 bases, and the junction held 1 base outside the gene matches. This CDR3 has 14 amino acids. Per germline, CDR1 KGHSH and CDR2 LQKENI. Here the CDR3 DNA reads TGTGCCAGCTCAAGGGACAGGGGCAATCAGCCCCAGCATTTT. It codes for CASSRDRGNQPQHF.

This clone was recorded a few times. The V call is TRBV5-1, the J call TRBJ1-1; 8 bases line up with TRBD1. CDR1 is SGHRS and CDR2 is YFSETQ in the germline V gene. V was pared by 6 bases and J by 4 bases, with 17 bases of the junction left unmatched. The CDR3 has 17 residues. CDR3 coding DNA: TGCGCCAGCAATCCCGTGGCAGGGGGCTATTCAGTCACTGAAGCTTTCTTT. Amino acid sequence: CASNPVAGGYSVTEAFF.

The V call is TRBV7-7, the J call TRBJ1-1, with D hard to call. The CDR3 runs to 13 residues. Trimming left V 5 bases short and J 1 base short, with 8 bases between. CDR1 is SSHAT, CDR2 FNYEAQ, per germline (reference sequence). The CDR3 region has the DNA TGTGCCAGCAGCGCCCAGGAGAACACTGAAGCTTTCTTT. Translating it yields CASSAQENTEAFF. Based on the CDR3 plus reference TRBV7-7 and TRBJ1-1, the full variable domain is GAGVSQSPRYKVTKRGQDVTLRCDPISSHATLYWYQQALGQGPEFLTYFNYEAQPDKSGLPSDRFSAERPEGSISTLTIQRTEQRDSAMYRCASSAQENTEAFFGQGTRLTVV.

This clone was seen only a few times. The chain links TRBV5-6 to TRBJ1-5, with D unresolved. This CDR3 contains 14 residues. Germline loops: CDR1 SGHDT, CDR2 YYEEEE. Trimming removed 7 bases at V and 0 bases at J, with 11 bases between. The CDR3 reads CASSRRDSNQPQHF. Written as DNA, the CDR3 is TGTGCCAGCTCCAGGAGGGATAGCAATCAGCCCCAGCATTTT.

The chain joins TRBV20-1 to TRBJ2-3; D not certain. Trimming left V 6 bases short and J 2 bases short, with 3 bases between. CDR1 is DFQATT, CDR2 SNEGSKA, per germline (reference sequence). The CDR3 sequence is 10 residues long. Written as DNA, the CDR3 is TGCAGTGCCCACACAGATACGCAGTATTTT. This sequence encodes CSAHTDTQYF.

The rearrangement uses TRBV7-9 and TRBJ2-5; 10 nucleotides match TRBD2. The CDR3 contains 13 residues. J was trimmed by 5 bases and V by 5 bases; bases with no gene match: 2. Germline lookup yields CDR1 SEHNR and CDR2 FQNEAQ (reference sequence). The CDR3 here is CASSLGLAETQYF. As DNA, the CDR3 is TGTGCCAGCAGCCTGGGACTAGCGGAGACCCAGTACTTC.

The sample holds a few counts of this clone. CDR3 residues: CASSVSRTGGNEQYF. The CDR3 DNA reads TGTGCCAGCAGTGTGTCGCGGACAGGGGGCAACGAGCAGTACTTC. The J gene is TRBJ2-7, the V gene TRBV2, with 11 bases matching TRBD1. The CDR3 is made up of 15 amino acids. J gave up 5 bases and V 4 bases, and 7 bases lay outside the gene matches. CDR1 SNHLY and CDR2 FYNNEI come from the germline V gene.

This clone was seen a few times. The genes are TRBV9 and TRBJ1-3, with 10 positions matching TRBD1. The germline V gene encodes CDR1 SGDLS and CDR2 YYNGEE. The CDR3 is 15 amino acids. With V trimmed by 0 bases and J by 4 bases, 1 base remained unmatched. DNA for the CDR3: TGTGCCAGCAGCGTAGGGACAGGGGGAGGAAACACCATATATTTT. It encodes CASSVGTGGGNTIYF.

This clone has only a few counts. V and J are TRBV27 and TRBJ1-2, with 8 bases lining up with TRBD1. V lost 6 bases to trimming and J lost 8 bases; unmatched junction nucleotides: 11. This CDR3 contains 14 residues. Germline lookup yields CDR1 MNHEY and CDR2 SMNVEV (reference sequence). The CDR3 protein is CASSTDREFRGYTF. CDR3 in DNA: TGTGCCAGCAGCACGGACAGGGAGTTTCGGGGCTACACCTTC.

The V call is TRBV28, the J call TRBJ1-6; maybe TRBD1 (6 bases). Per germline, CDR1 MDHEN and CDR2 SYDVKM. Trimming stripped 5 bases from V and 8 bases from J, with 13 bases between. The CDR3 extends over 14 amino acids. The CDR3 spells CASSLPGQHSPLHF. The CDR3 bases are TGTGCCAGCAGTCTCCCGGGACAACATTCACCCCTCCACTTT.

This sequence joins TRBV7-2 and TRBJ2-7; TRBD2 is a possible D gene (5 bases). The CDR3 is 15 residues long. Trimming removed 5 bases from V and 1 base from J, with 15 bases in between. The V gene's germline CDR1 is SGHTA and CDR2 FQGNSA. For the CDR3, the DNA is TGTGCCAGCAGCCCCCCCGGACGGGGATCCTACGAGCAGTACTTC. Encoded protein: CASSPPGRGSYEQYF.

In its sample, this clone was seen a few times. This chain uses TRBV9 with TRBJ1-2; TRBD1 is a possible D gene (6 bases). CDR3 length equals 14 residues. Deletions cut 3 bases from V and 2 bases from J, with 11 bases between. Germline V gene lookup returns CDR1 SGDLS and CDR2 YYNGEE. In DNA, the CDR3 is TGTGCCAGCAGCGAGACAACAGGGAACTATGGCTACACCTTC. This gives the protein CASSETTGNYGYTF. Using reference TRBV9 and TRBJ1-2 for the parts outside the CDR3, the full variable domain is DSGVTQTPKHLITATGQRVTLRCSPRSGDLSVYWYQQSLDQGLQFLIQYYNGEERAKGNILERFSAQQFPDLHSELNLSSLELGDSALYFCASSETTGNYGYTFGSGTRLTVV.

Only a few counts were recorded for this clone. The J gene is TRBJ1-1, the V gene TRBV5-1; D is undetermined. In germline, CDR1 is SGHRS, CDR2 YFSETQ. The CDR3 covers 13 residues. Trimming pared 4 bases from V and 4 bases from J, leaving 11 bases between. For the CDR3, the DNA is TGCGCCAGCAGCCAGCGGGGTCGCACTGAAGCTTTCTTT. As protein: CASSQRGRTEAFF.

The chain couples TRBV7-9 to TRBJ2-3; D perhaps matches TRBD1 (6 bases). The length of the CDR3 is 14 residues. Trimming removed 10 bases from V and 4 bases from J, with 18 bases in between. Germline V gene sequence: CDR1 SEHNR, CDR2 FQNEAQ (reference sequence). CDR3 bases: TGTGCCACCCTGACAGGAATCAAGGCAGATACGCAGTATTTT. This encodes CATLTGIKADTQYF.

The chain links TRBV4-1 to TRBJ2-7; D unclear. The CDR3 sequence is 13 residues long. Germline CDR1 is MGHRA and CDR2 is YSYEKL. Trimming left V 0 bases short and J 2 bases short, with 5 bases between. The CDR3 loop is CASSQEAPYEQYF. The DNA for the CDR3 is TGCGCCAGCAGCCAAGAGGCCCCCTACGAGCAGTACTTC.

This clone was observed once. The gene calls are TRBV5-4 and TRBJ1-3, with TRBD1 identical over 8 bases. The CDR3 covers 17 residues. Germline V gene lookup returns CDR1 SGHNT and CDR2 YYREEE (reference sequence). The V and J ends lost 4 bases and 4 bases, in that order; junction bases with no gene match: 13. The CDR3 region is CASSHQGARVAGNTIYF. The CDR3, as DNA: TGTGCCAGCAGCCATCAGGGGGCGCGTGTAGCGGGAAACACCATATATTTT.

This chain connects TRBV6-1 to TRBJ1-3; perhaps TRBD1 as D (5 bases). Between the trimmed V and J ends, which lost 4 bases and 4 bases, there was a span of 17 bases. This CDR3 region has 16 residues. Germline V gene data show CDR1 as MNHNS and CDR2 as SASEGT. CDR3 coding DNA: TGTGCCAGCAGTGGGGGGGACTATTCAAGGGGAAACACCATATATTTT. Its translation: CASSGGDYSRGNTIYF.

The rearrangement joins TRBV6-1 to TRBJ2-4, with 10 bases that match TRBD1. J gave up 6 bases and V 11 bases, and 13 bases lay outside the gene matches. Germline V gene data show CDR1 as MNHNS and CDR2 as SASEGT. This CDR3 region has 15 residues. CDR3 protein: CAGQASDRGINIQYF. CDR3 sequence (DNA): TGTGCCGGCCAGGCCTCGGACAGGGGGATAAACATTCAGTACTTC.

The rearrangement uses TRBV6-5 and TRBJ1-1; no clear D gene. Trimming shortened V by 2 bases and J by 4 bases, and 8 bases separated the two germline ends. The CDR3 runs 13 residues. Germline CDR1 MNHEY, CDR2 SVGAGI. The CDR3 loop reads CASSYGGSTEAFF. The CDR3 nucleotides are TGTGCCAGCAGTTACGGAGGCTCCACTGAAGCTTTCTTT.

The chain combines TRBV19 with TRBJ1-5; D remains unclear. V dropped 8 bases and J dropped 0 bases, with 17 bases sitting between them. The CDR3 loop spans 16 amino acids. CDR1 and CDR2 from the germline V gene are LNHDA and SQIVND (reference sequence). The CDR3 here is CASRESGDYSNQPQHF. CDR3 coding DNA: TGTGCCAGTCGGGAGTCCGGGGATTATAGCAATCAGCCCCAGCATTTT. Full variable domain (remainder filled in from reference TRBV19 and TRBJ1-5): DGGITQSPKYLFRKEGQNVTLSCEQNLNHDAMYWYRQDPGQGLRLIYYSQIVNDFQKGDIAEGYSVSREKKESFPLTVTSAQKNPTAFYLCASRESGDYSNQPQHFGDGTRLSIL.

This clone has only a few counts. The gene calls are TRBV6-1 and TRBJ1-1; 9 bases are shared with TRBD1. J gave up 11 bases and V 2 bases, and 9 bases lay outside the gene matches. There are 14 residues in the CDR3. CDR1 is MNHNS, CDR2 SASEGT, per germline. DNA of the CDR3: TGTGCCAGCAGTGAACTGGGGACAGGGATGGGTGCTTTCTTT. Amino acids: CASSELGTGMGAFF.

The chain couples TRBV28 to TRBJ2-2; 9 positions agree with TRBD2. Losses at the gene ends were 3 bases for V and 5 bases for J; bases not matched to a gene: 10. Germline V gives CDR1 MDHEN, CDR2 SYDVKM. CDR3 length equals 17 residues. The CDR3: CASSFQPGLAETGELFF. The CDR3 nucleotides read TGTGCCAGCAGTTTCCAACCGGGACTAGCAGAAACCGGGGAGCTGTTTTTT.

This chain joins TRBV5-1 and TRBJ1-3; D unclear. CDR1 is SGHRS, CDR2 YFSETQ, per germline. V lost 4 bases to trimming and J lost 3 bases, with 11 bases between them. The CDR3 runs to 14 residues. CDR3 protein: CASSPAGDGNTIYF. CDR3 DNA sequence: TGCGCCAGCAGCCCAGCCGGGGATGGAAACACCATATATTTT.

As to this clone: Other DNA sequences of this sample code for an identical CDR3. The J gene is TRBJ1-2, the V gene TRBV30; D uncertain. Per the germline V gene, CDR1 is GTSNPN and CDR2 is SVGIG (reference sequence). There are 12 residues in the CDR3. Trimming took off 3 bases at V and 2 bases at J, with 7 bases between the two ends. CDR3 protein: CAWSRGNYGYTF. The DNA for the CDR3 is TGTGCCTGGAGCAGAGGGAACTATGGCTACACCTTC.